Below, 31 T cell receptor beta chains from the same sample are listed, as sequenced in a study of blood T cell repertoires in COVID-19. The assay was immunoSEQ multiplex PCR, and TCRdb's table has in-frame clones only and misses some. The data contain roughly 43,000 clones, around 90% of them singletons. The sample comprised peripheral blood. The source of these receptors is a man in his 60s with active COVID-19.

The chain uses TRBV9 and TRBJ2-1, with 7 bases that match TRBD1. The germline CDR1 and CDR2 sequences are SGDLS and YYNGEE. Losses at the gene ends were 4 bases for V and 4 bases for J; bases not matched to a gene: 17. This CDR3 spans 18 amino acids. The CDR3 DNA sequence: TGTGCCAGCAGCTCTCCCCGGGACAGCGTCATTTGGTACAATGAGCAGTTCTTC. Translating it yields CASSSPRDSVIWYNEQFF. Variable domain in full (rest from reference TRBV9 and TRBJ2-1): DSGVTQTPKHLITATGQRVTLRCSPRSGDLSVYWYQQSLDQGLQFLIQYYNGEERAKGNILERFSAQQFPDLHSELNLSSLELGDSALYFCASSSPRDSVIWYNEQFFGPGTRLTVL.

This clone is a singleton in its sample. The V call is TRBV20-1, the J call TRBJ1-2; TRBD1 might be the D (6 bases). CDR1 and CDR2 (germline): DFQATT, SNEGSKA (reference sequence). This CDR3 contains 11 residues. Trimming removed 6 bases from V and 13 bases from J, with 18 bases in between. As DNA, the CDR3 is TGCAGTGCCATCGACAGGCTATGGGGCACCTTC. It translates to CSAIDRLWGTF.

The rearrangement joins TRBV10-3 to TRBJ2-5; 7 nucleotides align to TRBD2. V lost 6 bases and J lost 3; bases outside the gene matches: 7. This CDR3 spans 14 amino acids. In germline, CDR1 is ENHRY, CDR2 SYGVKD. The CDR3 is CAIRGGKGEETQYF. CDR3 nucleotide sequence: TGTGCCATCAGGGGGGGGAAGGGCGAAGAGACCCAGTACTTC.

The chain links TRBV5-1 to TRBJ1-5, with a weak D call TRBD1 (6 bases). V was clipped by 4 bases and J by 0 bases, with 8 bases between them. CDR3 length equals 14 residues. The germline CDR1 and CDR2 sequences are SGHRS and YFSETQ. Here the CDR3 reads CASSQDSSNQPQHF. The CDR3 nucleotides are TGCGCCAGCAGCCAGGACAGTAGCAATCAGCCCCAGCATTTT.

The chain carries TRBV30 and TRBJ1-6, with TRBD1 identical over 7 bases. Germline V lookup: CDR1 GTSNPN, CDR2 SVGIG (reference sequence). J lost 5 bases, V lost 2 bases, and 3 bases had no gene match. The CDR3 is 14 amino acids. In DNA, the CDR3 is TGTGCCTGGAGTCGCGGACAGGATAATTCACCCCTCCACTTT. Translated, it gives CAWSRGQDNSPLHF.

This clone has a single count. The CDR3 sequence: CASSMRVTSGGSTDTQYF. The CDR3, as DNA: TGCGCCAGCAGCATGAGGGTGACTAGCGGGGGAAGCACAGATACGCAGTATTTT. The chain uses TRBV5-1 and TRBJ2-3; the match to TRBD2 covers 12 bases. The CDR3 is made up of 18 amino acids. CDR1 and CDR2 (germline): SGHRS, YFSETQ. The junction had 9 bases not matched to a gene; V was cut back by 4 bases and J by 0 bases.

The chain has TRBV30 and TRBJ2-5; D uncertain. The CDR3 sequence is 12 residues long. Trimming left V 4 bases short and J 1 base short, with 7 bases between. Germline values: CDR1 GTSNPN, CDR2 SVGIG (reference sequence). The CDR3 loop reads CAWTQSQETQYF. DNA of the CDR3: TGTGCCTGGACCCAGTCCCAAGAGACCCAGTACTTC.

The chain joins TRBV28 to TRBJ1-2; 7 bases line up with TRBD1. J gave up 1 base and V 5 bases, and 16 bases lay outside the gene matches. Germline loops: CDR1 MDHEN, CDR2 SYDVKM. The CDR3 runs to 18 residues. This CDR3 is CASSMTGLISTDNYGYTF. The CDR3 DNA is TGTGCCAGCAGTATGACAGGGTTAATCTCTACTGATAACTATGGCTACACCTTC.

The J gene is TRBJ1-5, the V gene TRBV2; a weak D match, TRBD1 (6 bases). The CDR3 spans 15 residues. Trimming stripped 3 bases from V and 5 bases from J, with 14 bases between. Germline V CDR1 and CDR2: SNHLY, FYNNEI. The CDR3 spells CASSDQQGGDQPQHF. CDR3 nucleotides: TGTGCCAGCAGTGACCAACAGGGTGGCGATCAGCCCCAGCATTTT.

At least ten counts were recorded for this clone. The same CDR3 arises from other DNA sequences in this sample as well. The CDR3 protein is CASSQRDSPLHF. Here the CDR3 DNA reads TGTGCCAGCAGTCAGAGGGATTCACCCCTCCACTTT. This rearrangement joins TRBV6-5 to TRBJ1-6; D is undetermined. Trimming removed 5 bases from V and 8 bases from J, with 7 bases in between. In germline, CDR1 is MNHEY, CDR2 SVGAGI. This CDR3 has 12 residues.

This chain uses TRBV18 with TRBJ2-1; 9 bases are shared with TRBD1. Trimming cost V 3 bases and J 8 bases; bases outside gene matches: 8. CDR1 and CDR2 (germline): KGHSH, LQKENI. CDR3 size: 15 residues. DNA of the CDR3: TGTGCCAGCTCACCGGTGGACAGGGGATGGCATGAGCAGTTCTTC. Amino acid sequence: CASSPVDRGWHEQFF.

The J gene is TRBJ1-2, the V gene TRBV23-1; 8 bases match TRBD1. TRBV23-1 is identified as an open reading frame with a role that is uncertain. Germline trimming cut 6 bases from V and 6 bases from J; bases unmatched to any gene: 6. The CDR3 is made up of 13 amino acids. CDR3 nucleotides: TGCGCCAGCAGATACAGGGGGGCGGATGGCTACACCTTC. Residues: CASRYRGADGYTF.

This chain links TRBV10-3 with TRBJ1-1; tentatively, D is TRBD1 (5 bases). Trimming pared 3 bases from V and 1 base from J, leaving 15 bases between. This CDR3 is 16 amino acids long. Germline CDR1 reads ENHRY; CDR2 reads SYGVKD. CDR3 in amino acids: CAISDPGRETNTEAFF. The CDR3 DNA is TGTGCCATCAGTGATCCGGGGCGGGAGACGAACACTGAAGCTTTCTTT.

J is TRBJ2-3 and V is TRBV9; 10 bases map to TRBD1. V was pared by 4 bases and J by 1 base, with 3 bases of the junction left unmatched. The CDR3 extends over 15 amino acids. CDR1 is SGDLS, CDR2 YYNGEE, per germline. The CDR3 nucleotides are TGTGCCAGCAGCCCCGGGACAGGGGGCACAGATACGCAGTATTTT. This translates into CASSPGTGGTDTQYF.

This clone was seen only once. CDR3 coding DNA: TGTGCCAGCAGCTCCCGGGGGGTTACGCTACTGTTTTTT. This translates into CASSSRGVTLLFF. This chain connects TRBV5-8 to TRBJ1-4; D is perhaps TRBD1 (5 bases). Trimming shortened V by 3 bases and J by 13 bases, and 16 bases separated the two germline ends. In germline, CDR1 is SGHTS, CDR2 YDEGEE. The CDR3 sequence is 13 residues long.

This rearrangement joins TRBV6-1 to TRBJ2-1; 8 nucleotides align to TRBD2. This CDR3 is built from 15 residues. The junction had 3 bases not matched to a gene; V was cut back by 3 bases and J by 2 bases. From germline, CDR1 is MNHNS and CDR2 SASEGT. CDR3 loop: CASSETSVAYNEQFF. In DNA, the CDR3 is TGTGCCAGCAGTGAGACTAGCGTTGCCTACAATGAGCAGTTCTTC.

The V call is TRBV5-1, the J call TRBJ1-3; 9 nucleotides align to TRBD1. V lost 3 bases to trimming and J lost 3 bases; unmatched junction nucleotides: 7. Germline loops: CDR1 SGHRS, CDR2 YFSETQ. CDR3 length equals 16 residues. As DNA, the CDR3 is TGCGCCAGCAGCTCGACCGGGACAGGGTTTGGAAACACCATATATTTT. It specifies CASSSTGTGFGNTIYF.

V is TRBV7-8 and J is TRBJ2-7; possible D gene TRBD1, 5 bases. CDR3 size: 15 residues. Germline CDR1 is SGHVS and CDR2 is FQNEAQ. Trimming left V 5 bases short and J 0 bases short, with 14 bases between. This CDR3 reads CASSHGAVFSYEQYF. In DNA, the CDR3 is TGTGCCAGCAGCCATGGGGCAGTTTTCTCCTACGAGCAGTACTTC.

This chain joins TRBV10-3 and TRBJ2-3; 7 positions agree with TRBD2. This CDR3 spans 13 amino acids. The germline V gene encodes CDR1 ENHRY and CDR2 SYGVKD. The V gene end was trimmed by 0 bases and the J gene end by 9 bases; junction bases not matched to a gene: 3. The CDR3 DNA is TGTGCCATCAGTGAGTCGACGGGGGGAACGCAGTATTTT. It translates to CAISESTGGTQYF.

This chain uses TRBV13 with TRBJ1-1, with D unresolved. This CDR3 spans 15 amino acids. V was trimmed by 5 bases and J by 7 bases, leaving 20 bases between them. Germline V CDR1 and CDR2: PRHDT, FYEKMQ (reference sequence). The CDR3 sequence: CASSPWTLRSGEAFF. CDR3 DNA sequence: TGTGCCAGCAGCCCCTGGACTCTTCGTTCGGGTGAAGCTTTCTTT.

CDR3 sequence: CASSIGGAPNEKLFF. The DNA of the CDR3 is TGTGCCAGTAGTATTGGAGGGGCCCCTAATGAAAAACTGTTTTTT. The chain has TRBV19 and TRBJ1-4; perhaps TRBD1 as D (5 bases). Germline CDR1 and CDR2: LNHDA and SQIVND (reference sequence). V lost 3 bases to trimming and J lost 3 bases, with 11 bases between them. The CDR3 contains 15 residues. Looking up the rest from reference TRBV19 and TRBJ1-4 gives the full variable domain: DGGITQSPKYLFRKEGQNVTLSCEQNLNHDAMYWYRQDPGQGLRLIYYSQIVNDFQKGDIAEGYSVSREKKESFPLTVTSAQKNPTAFYLCASSIGGAPNEKLFFGSGTQLSVL.

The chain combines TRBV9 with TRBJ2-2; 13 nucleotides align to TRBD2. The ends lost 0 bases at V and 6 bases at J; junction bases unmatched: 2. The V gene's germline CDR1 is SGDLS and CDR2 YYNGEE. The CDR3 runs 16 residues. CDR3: CASSVGTSGSPGELFF. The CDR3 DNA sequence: TGTGCCAGCAGCGTAGGGACTAGCGGGAGTCCCGGGGAGCTGTTTTTT.

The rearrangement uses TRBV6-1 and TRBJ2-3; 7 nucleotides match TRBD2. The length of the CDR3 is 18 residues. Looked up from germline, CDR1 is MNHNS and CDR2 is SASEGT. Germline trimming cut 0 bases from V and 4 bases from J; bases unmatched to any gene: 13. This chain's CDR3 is CASSEARGRWGGADTQYF. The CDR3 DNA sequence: TGTGCCAGCAGTGAAGCGCGAGGGCGTTGGGGGGGGGCAGATACGCAGTATTTT.

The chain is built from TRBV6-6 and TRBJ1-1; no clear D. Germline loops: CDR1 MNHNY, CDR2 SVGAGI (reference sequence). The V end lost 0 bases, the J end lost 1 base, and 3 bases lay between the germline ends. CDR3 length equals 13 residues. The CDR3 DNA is TGTGCCAGCAGTTACTCCCAGAACACTGAAGCTTTCTTT. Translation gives CASSYSQNTEAFF.

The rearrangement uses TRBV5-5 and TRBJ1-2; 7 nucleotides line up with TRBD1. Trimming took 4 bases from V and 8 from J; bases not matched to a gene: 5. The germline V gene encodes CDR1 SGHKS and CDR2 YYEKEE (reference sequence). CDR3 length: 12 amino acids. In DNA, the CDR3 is TGTGCCAGCAGCCAGACAGGGTTAGGCTACACCTTC. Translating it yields CASSQTGLGYTF.

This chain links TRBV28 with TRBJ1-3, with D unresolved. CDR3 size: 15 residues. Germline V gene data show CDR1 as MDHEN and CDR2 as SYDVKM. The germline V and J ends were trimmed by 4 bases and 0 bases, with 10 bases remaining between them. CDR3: CASSSPRPSGNTIYF. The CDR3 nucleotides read TGTGCCAGCAGTTCTCCCCGTCCCTCTGGAAACACCATATATTTT.

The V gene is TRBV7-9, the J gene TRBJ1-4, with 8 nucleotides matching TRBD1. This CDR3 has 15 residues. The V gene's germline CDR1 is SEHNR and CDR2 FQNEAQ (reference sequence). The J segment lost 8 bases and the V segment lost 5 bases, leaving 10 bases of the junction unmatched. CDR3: CASSAGGSSVEKLFF. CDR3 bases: TGTGCCAGCAGCGCAGGGGGCTCATCGGTGGAAAAACTGTTTTTT.

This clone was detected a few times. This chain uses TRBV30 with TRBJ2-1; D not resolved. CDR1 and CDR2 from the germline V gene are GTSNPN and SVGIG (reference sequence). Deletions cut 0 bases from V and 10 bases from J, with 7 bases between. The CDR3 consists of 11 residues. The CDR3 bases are TGTGCCTGGAGTGTAGTCAGAGAGCAGTTCTTC. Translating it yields CAWSVVREQFF. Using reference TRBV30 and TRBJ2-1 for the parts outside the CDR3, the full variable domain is SQTIHQWPATLVQPVGSPLSLECTVEGTSNPNLYWYRQAAGRGLQLLFYSVGIGQISSEVPQNLSASRPQDRQFILSSKKLLLSDSGFYLCAWSVVREQFFGPGTRLTVL.

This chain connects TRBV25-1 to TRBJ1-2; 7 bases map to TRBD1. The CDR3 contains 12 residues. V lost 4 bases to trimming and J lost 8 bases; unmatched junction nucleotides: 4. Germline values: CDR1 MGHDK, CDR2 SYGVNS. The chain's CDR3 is CASSGRGVGYTF. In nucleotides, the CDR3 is TGTGCCAGCAGTGGCAGGGGGGTCGGCTACACCTTC.

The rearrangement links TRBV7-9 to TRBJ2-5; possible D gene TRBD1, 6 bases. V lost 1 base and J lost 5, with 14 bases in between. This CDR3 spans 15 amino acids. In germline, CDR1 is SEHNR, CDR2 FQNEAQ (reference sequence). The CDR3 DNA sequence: TGTGCCAGCAGCTTAGATGCGACAGGAGGTGAGACCCAGTACTTC. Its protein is CASSLDATGGETQYF.

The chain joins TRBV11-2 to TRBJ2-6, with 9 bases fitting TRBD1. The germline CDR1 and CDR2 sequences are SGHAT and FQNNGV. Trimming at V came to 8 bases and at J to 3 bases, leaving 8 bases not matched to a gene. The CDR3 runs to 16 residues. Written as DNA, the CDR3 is TGTGCCAGCCGAAGAACAGGGGGCGGTGGGGCCAACGTCCTGACTTTC. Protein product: CASRRTGGGGANVLTF.